The source of this T cell receptor (beta chain) is a study of T cell responses to AZD1222 COVID-19 vaccine. Study summary: Samples with a second dose at about 4 or about 12 weeks were pooled together. Study outcomes and limitations: White British ancestry dominated among donors, who included more females, and clonal diversity was possibly underestimated. Unmutated regions of variants are reportedly targeted by nearly half of spike-specific TCRs. With two AZD1222 doses given, Spike-specific TCR breadth and depth both rose.

The data were produced by immunoSEQ multiplex PCR, yet TCRdb's version contains in-frame clones alone and is incomplete. This table has some 130,000 clones, 88% appearing once. Concerning this clone itself: Its antigen is unknown.

This specimen consisted of peripheral blood, obtained on day 0 of AZD1222 vaccination. The TCR sequence derives from an adult in good health.

The CDR3 DNA sequence: TGTGCCAGCAGTGAATATGGGGGGAATCAGCCCCAGCATTTT. It specifies CASSEYGGNQPQHF. The gene calls are TRBV6-1 and TRBJ1-5; possible D gene TRBD1, 5 bases. Between the trimmed V and J ends, which lost 2 bases and 4 bases, there was a span of 9 bases. Germline-derived CDR1 and CDR2 are MNHNS and SASEGT. The CDR3 runs 14 residues.